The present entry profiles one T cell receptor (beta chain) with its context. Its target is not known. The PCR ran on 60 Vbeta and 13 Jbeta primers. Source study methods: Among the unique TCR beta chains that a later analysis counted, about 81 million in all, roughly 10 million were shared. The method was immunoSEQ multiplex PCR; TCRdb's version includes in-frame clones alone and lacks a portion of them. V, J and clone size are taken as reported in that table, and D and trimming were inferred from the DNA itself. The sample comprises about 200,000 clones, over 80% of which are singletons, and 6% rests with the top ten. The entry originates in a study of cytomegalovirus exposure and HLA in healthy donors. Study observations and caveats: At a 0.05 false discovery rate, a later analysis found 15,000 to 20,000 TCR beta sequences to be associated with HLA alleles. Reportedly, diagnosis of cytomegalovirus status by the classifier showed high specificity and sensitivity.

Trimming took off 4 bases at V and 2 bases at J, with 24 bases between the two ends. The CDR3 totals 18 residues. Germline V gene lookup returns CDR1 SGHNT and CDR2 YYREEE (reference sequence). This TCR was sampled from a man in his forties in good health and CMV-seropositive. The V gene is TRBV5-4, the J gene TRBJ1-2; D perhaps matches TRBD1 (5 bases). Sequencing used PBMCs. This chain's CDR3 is CASSAGRATGRTNYGYTF. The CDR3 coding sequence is TGTGCCAGCAGCGCCGGCCGGGCCACAGGAAGGACCAACTATGGCTACACCTTC.